This entry lists 11 T cell receptor beta chains sequenced from one sample in a study of T cell responses to AZD1222 COVID-19 vaccine. Measured with immunoSEQ multiplex PCR; TCRdb has only the in-frame clones, and not every one. The sample holds about 66,000 clones, 70% to 90% seen once. The source was peripheral blood, collected 28 days after the second dose of the MenACWY control vaccine. Receptors originate from an adult who received the MenACWY meningococcal vaccine as a control.

This chain links TRBV29-1 with TRBJ1-1; perhaps TRBD1 as D (5 bases). The CDR3 runs 14 residues. Germline-derived CDR1 and CDR2 are SQVTM and ANQGSEA. Trimming left V 3 bases short and J 0 bases short, with 11 bases between. The CDR3 protein is CSVEVRGMNTEAFF. The CDR3 coding sequence is TGCAGCGTTGAGGTGAGGGGAATGAACACTGAAGCTTTCTTT.

The chain carries TRBV3-1 (or the pseudogene TRBV3-2) and TRBJ1-6; 8 bases are shared with TRBD1. The CDR3 is made up of 15 amino acids. Trimming took 0 bases from V and 7 from J; bases not matched to a gene: 2. The germline V gene encodes CDR1 LGHDT and CDR2 YNNKEL (reference sequence). CDR3 coding DNA: TGTGCCAGCAGCCAAGAGGACAGGGAGAATTCACCCCTCCACTTT. Protein product: CASSQEDRENSPLHF.

The chain employs TRBV6-5 and TRBJ1-1; no reliable D call. From germline, CDR1 is MNHEY and CDR2 SVGAGI. The length of the CDR3 is 15 residues. V shed 6 bases and J shed 4 bases, with 18 bases lying between them. CDR3 region: CASRRMGDAGTEAFF. CDR3 bases: TGTGCCAGCAGGCGGATGGGTGACGCGGGCACTGAAGCTTTCTTT.

This sequence joins TRBV28 and TRBJ2-3, with 7 bases fitting TRBD2. The germline V gene has CDR1 MDHEN and CDR2 SYDVKM. The CDR3 has 16 residues. With 7 bases clipped from V and 0 bases from J, the junction kept 10 bases outside the gene matches. The CDR3 nucleotides are TGTGCCAGCACCCCGGCCCTAGCGGTTAGCACAGATACGCAGTATTTT. Translation gives CASTPALAVSTDTQYF.

The rearrangement uses TRBV7-3 and TRBJ2-2; no clear D. Trimming stripped 5 bases from V and 3 bases from J, with 13 bases between. CDR1 and CDR2 from the germline V gene are SGHTA and FQGTGA. The CDR3 spans 15 residues. The CDR3 loop is CASSPYARDTGELFF. The CDR3 bases are TGTGCCAGCAGCCCGTACGCCCGGGACACCGGGGAGCTGTTTTTT. Variable domain in full (rest from reference TRBV7-3 and TRBJ2-2): GAGVSQTPSNKVTEKGKYVELRCDPISGHTALYWYRQSLGQGPEFLIYFQGTGAADDSGLPNDRFFAVRPEGSVSTLKIQRTERGDSAVYLCASSPYARDTGELFFGEGSRLTVL.

The chain couples TRBV28 to TRBJ1-3, with unresolved D. This CDR3 is built from 16 residues. CDR1 and CDR2 (germline): MDHEN, SYDVKM. The V end was cut by 1 base, the J end by 0 bases, with 10 bases between. Here the CDR3 reads CASSLYNEASGNTIYF. CDR3 in DNA: TGTGCCAGCAGTTTATACAACGAGGCCTCTGGAAACACCATATATTTT.

This chain links TRBV28 with TRBJ1-5; D remains ambiguous. The CDR3 sequence is 12 residues long. Per germline, CDR1 MDHEN and CDR2 SYDVKM. V was pared by 8 bases and J by 1 base, with 6 bases between. CDR3 loop: CASYASNQPQHF. The CDR3 DNA sequence: TGTGCCAGCTACGCCAGCAATCAGCCCCAGCATTTT.

This clone appeared once. V is TRBV2 and J is TRBJ2-1; the D call may be TRBD1 or TRBD2 (5 bases each). V lost 4 bases, J lost 3 bases, and 22 bases lay in between. Germline CDR1 SNHLY, CDR2 FYNNEI. The CDR3 sequence is 18 residues long. CDR3 sequence (DNA): TGTGCCAGCAGTGTAGACAGCCCCCGGAATAGCGTCTACAATGAGCAGTTCTTC. This sequence encodes CASSVDSPRNSVYNEQFF.

The CDR3 DNA reads as TGTGCCAGCAGTGTACTAGCACCGAGCTCCTACGAGCAGTACTTC. As protein: CASSVLAPSSYEQYF. This chain connects TRBV6-6 to TRBJ2-7, with D possibly matching TRBD2 (6 bases). The ends were cut back, 5 bases at V and 0 bases at J, with 14 bases in the middle. The CDR3 extends over 15 amino acids. Germline V gene lookup returns CDR1 MNHNY and CDR2 SVGAGI (reference sequence).

V is TRBV2 and J is TRBJ1-2; 10 bases match TRBD1. Germline values: CDR1 SNHLY, CDR2 FYNNEI. The J segment lost 3 bases and the V segment lost 2 bases, leaving 6 bases of the junction unmatched. The CDR3 has 16 residues. CDR3 in DNA: TGTGCCAGCAGTGAAAGGGACAGGGGTTCCGACTATGGCTACACCTTC. This translates into CASSERDRGSDYGYTF.

The chain has TRBV5-1 and TRBJ2-6; D call uncertain. This CDR3 is 13 amino acids long. Deletions cut 3 bases from V and 3 bases from J, with 4 bases between. Germline CDR1 reads SGHRS; CDR2 reads YFSETQ. The CDR3 loop reads CASSSDGANVLTF. In nucleotides, the CDR3 is TGCGCCAGCAGCTCTGATGGGGCCAACGTCCTGACTTTC.